This entry concerns a single T cell receptor (beta chain). No cognate antigen has been identified for it. No base qualities exist here, and no much larger clone lies one base off it. TCRdb names Illumina NovaSeq 6000 as the instrument used. Using 5'RACE with constant-segment primers, TCRalpha and TCRbeta cDNA libraries were constructed, with sample barcodes and unique molecular identifiers added in the process. Trizol reagent was used to extract RNA from every sample. The libraries were amplified in two PCR steps, and the second step added a second sample barcode and Illumina TruSeq adapters. The libraries were sequenced on an Illumina NovaSeq using 2 x 150 bp paired-end reads. The paper's processing steps were these. Reads were demultiplexed and collapsed into UMI-guided consensus sequences with migec v1.2.7. Using mixcr v2.1.11, UMI consensuses were aligned to TRA and TRB V and J templates and then assembled into clonotypes. A clonotype was counted as expanded or contracted only if both edgeR and NoisET called the change significant, with noise models trained on biological replicates. For edgeR calls, a false discovery rate-adjusted p below 0.01 and a log2 fold-change threshold of 1 were applied. As an exploratory analysis of dynamics, max-normalized trajectories of the 1000 most abundant clonotypes were examined by PCA with hierarchical clustering. The CD4 or CD8 phenotype of responding clones was assigned using the separately sequenced CD4+ and CD8+ repertoires. The public reads were run again by TCRdb, first through fastp at Q25 and then through MiXCR, and only productive beta chains were kept. CDR3 protein sequences are deduplicated, and each keeps its most common genes and DNA. TCRdb, rather than the study authors, made the V and J calls. For this sample the table gives tens of thousands of distinct CDR3 sequences, of which more than 10% were detected only once. About 25% of the sample belongs to the ten largest clones.

PBMCs were isolated by Ficoll-Paque density gradient centrifugation. V is pared back by 6 bases and J by 5 bases, with 8 bases lying between the germline termini. The CDR3 goes from the cysteine to the phenylalanine over 12 residues. The kept DNA is CDR3 alone, 36 bases in frame from the first base. Sequences MNHEY (CDR1) and SVGEGT (CDR2) are obtained from the germline V gene. The data are from a study of T-cell memory formation after mild COVID-19 (dated by TCRdb to the early 2020s). About the full investigation: TCR sequence clusters from the two donors were found to be largely donor specific. In a couple of donors, T-cell clones that expanded and contracted after mild COVID-19 were followed by sequencing TCRalpha and TCRbeta repertoires longitudinally. Two young, previously healthy adult volunteers, one female and one male, were included in the cohort. Results and caveats for the whole study, not just this receptor: The study included only a couple of mild cases, and larger cohorts that include severe cases with pre-infection samples were judged to be necessary. Clones contracting from day 15 to 85 had balanced CD4/CD8 phenotypes, while a second wave expanding from day 15 to 37 was biased towards CD4+. SARS-CoV-2 specificity of the second-wave clones peaking on day 37 was not confirmed. Some responding clones were found in pre-infection memory, which suggests that pre-existing cross-reactive memory T cells took part in the SARS-CoV-2 response. Contracting CD4+ clones appeared mostly in the CM and EM memory subsets, whereas CD8+ clones were enriched in EMRA.

This clonotype originated in a man between 18 and 35 years old who had mild COVID-19 (a few samples of this study predate the infection). The sample titles of this study are shuffled in the database, so cell type and time point are left out; the donor was told from shared clones. The material sequenced was PBMCs or a T cell subset sorted from them (not recorded which). The chain was built from TRBV6-2 or TRBV6-3 and TRBJ2-1; the D gene is perhaps TRBD2, from 6 matching bases. The DNA reads as follows: TGTGCCAGCAGGTGGGAGGACAATGAGCAGTTCTTC. Protein translation: CASRWEDNEQFF.